This record concerns one T cell receptor beta chain sequence. Clones were sequenced by immunoSEQ multiplex PCR, and TCRdb holds only the in-frame ones, with some missing. The sample lists 100,000 or so clones, nearly 95% occurring once. These data are taken from a study of T cell changes during pregnancy in multiple sclerosis. The CDR3 sequence is 18 residues long. The V segment lost 6 bases and the J segment 7 bases; nucleotides outside the gene matches: 14. Germline lookup yields CDR1 MNHEY and CDR2 SMNVEV (reference sequence). The chain has TRBV27 and TRBJ2-1; 14 bases match TRBD2. The material sequenced was peripheral blood, taken after pregnancy. The sequence was collected from a female donor in good health, enrolled as a control in a pregnancy study. CDR3 sequence: CASRSQGGLAGVGNEQFF. CDR3 nucleotide sequence: TGTGCCAGCAGATCTCAAGGGGGACTAGCGGGAGTTGGTAATGAGCAGTTCTTC.